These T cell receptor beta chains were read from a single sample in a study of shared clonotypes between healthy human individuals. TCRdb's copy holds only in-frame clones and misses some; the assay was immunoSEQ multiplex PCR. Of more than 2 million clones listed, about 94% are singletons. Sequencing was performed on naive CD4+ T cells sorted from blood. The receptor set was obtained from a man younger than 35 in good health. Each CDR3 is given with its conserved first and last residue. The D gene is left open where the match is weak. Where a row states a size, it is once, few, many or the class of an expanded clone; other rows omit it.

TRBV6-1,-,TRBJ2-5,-,CASSLGSGLQETQYF,TGTGCCAGCAGCCTCGGGAGTGGGCTTCAAGAGACCCAGTACTTC
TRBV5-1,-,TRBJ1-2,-,CASSPTGVNYGYTF,TGCGCCAGCAGCCCGACAGGAGTGAACTATGGCTACACCTTC
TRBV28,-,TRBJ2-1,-,CASSFGRGRDEQFF,TGTGCCAGCAGTTTCGGTCGGGGTCGGGATGAGCAGTTCTTC
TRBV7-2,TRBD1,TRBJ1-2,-,CASSLGQGRILGYTF,TGTGCCAGCAGCCTCGGACAGGGTCGGATATTAGGCTACACCTTC
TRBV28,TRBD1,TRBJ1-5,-,CASSSLQGGYQPQHF,TGTGCCAGCAGTAGTCTACAGGGGGGATATCAGCCCCAGCATTTT
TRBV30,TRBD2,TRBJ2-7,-,CAWIIAGGSYEQYF,TGTGCCTGGATAATAGCGGGAGGCTCGTACGAGCAGTACTTC
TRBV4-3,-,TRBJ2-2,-,CASSWGGANTGELFF,TGCGCCAGCAGCTGGGGAGGAGCGAACACCGGGGAGCTGTTTTTT
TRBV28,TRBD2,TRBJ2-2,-,CASSSLGGDRYGELFF,TGTGCCAGCAGTTCCCTCGGGGGGGACCGATACGGGGAGCTGTTTTTT
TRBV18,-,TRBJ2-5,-,CASSPRGGQETQYF,TGTGCCAGCTCACCACGGGGAGGACAGGAGACCCAGTACTTC
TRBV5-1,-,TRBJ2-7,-,CASSRAGPSSYEQYF,TGCGCCAGCAGTCGAGCGGGCCCGTCATCCTACGAGCAGTACTTC
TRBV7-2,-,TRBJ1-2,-,CASSLLEGLDGYTF,TGTGCCAGCAGCTTATTGGAGGGGCTGGATGGCTACACCTTC
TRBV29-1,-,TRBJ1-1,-,CSVEFPAGLRVAFF,TGCAGCGTTGAATTCCCGGCAGGCCTACGTGTGGCTTTCTTT
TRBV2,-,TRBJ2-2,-,CASSGGPRVELFF,TGTGCCAGCAGTGGGGGACCTCGCGTGGAGCTGTTTTTT
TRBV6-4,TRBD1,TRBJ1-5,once,CASSEPGQGDQPQHF,TGTGCCAGCAGTGAGCCGGGACAGGGTGATCAGCCCCAGCATTTT
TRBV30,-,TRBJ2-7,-,CAWSVHRPSYEQYF,TGTGCCTGGAGTGTCCACAGGCCCTCCTACGAGCAGTACTTC
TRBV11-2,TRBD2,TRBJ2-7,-,CASSPTSGNYEQYF,TGTGCCAGCAGCCCCACTAGCGGGAACTACGAGCAGTACTTC
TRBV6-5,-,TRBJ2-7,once,CASSYVRWGAPYEQYF,TGTGCCAGCAGTTACGTGAGATGGGGGGCTCCGTACGAGCAGTACTTC
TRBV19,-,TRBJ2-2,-,CASRAGTPSNTGELFF,TGTGCCAGTAGGGCGGGGACCCCGTCAAACACCGGGGAGCTGTTTTTT
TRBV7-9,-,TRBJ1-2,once,CASSSNDRTNYGYTF,TGTGCCAGCAGCTCCAATGACAGGACTAACTATGGCTACACCTTC
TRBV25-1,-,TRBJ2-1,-,CASGGLLSTHEQFF,TGTGCCAGCGGGGGACTTTTGAGCACCCATGAGCAGTTCTTC
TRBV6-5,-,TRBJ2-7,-,CASSYVYGSYEQYF,TGTGCCAGCAGTTACGTCTACGGTTCCTACGAGCAGTACTTC
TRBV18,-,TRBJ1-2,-,CASSPGWQDYGYTF,TGTGCCAGCTCACCCGGATGGCAGGACTATGGCTACACCTTC
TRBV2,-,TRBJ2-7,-,CASTLRQGTSRYEQYF,TGTGCCAGCACCCTGAGACAGGGAACTAGCCGGTACGAGCAGTACTTC
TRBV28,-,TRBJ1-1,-,CASSLVRKGGPTEAFF,TGTGCCAGCAGTTTGGTCCGGAAGGGGGGTCCCACTGAAGCTTTCTTT
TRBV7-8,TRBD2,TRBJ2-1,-,CASSLAAQRGYNEQFF,TGTGCCAGCAGCTTAGCTGCCCAGCGGGGATACAATGAGCAGTTCTTC
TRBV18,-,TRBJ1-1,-,CASSPREGRGDTEAFF,TGTGCCAGCTCACCACGAGAGGGTAGGGGAGACACTGAAGCTTTCTTT
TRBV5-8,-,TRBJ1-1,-,CASSPWGKNTEAFF,TGTGCCAGCAGCCCGTGGGGCAAGAACACTGAAGCTTTCTTT
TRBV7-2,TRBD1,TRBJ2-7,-,CASSRSGQGYYEQYF,TGTGCCAGCAGCCGATCGGGACAGGGGTATTACGAGCAGTACTTC
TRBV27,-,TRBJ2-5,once,CASSLSGALVATQYF,TGTGCCAGCAGTTTATCAGGGGCCCTGGTGGCGACCCAGTACTTC
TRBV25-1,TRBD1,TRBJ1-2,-,CASSVHDRGNGYTF,TGTGCCAGCAGTGTCCACGACAGGGGGAACGGCTACACCTTC
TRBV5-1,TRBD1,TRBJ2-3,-,CASQDPGTGKTDTQYF,TGCGCCAGCCAAGACCCCGGGACAGGGAAAACAGATACGCAGTATTTT
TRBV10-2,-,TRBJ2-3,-,CASEGSSTDTQYF,TGCGCCAGCGAGGGGTCAAGCACAGATACGCAGTATTTT
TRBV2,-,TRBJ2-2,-,CASSESSGSTGELFF,TGTGCCAGCAGTGAATCATCGGGCAGCACCGGGGAGCTGTTTTTT
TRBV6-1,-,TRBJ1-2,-,CASSEDEGRRYGYTF,TGTGCCAGCAGTGAAGACGAGGGTCGGCGATATGGCTACACCTTC
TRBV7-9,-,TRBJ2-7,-,CASRKVGGALHEQYF,TGTGCCAGCCGCAAAGTTGGGGGCGCTTTACACGAGCAGTACTTC
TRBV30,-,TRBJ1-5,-,CAWGQGTDQPQHF,TGTGCCTGGGGGCAGGGAACGGATCAGCCCCAGCATTTT
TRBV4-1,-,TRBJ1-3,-,CASSQTGTLTSGNTIYF,TGCGCCAGCAGCCAGACCGGGACCTTAACCTCTGGAAACACCATATATTTT
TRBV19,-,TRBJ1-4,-,CASSPGNRAGEKLFF,TGTGCCAGTAGTCCCGGGAATCGGGCGGGAGAAAAACTGTTTTTT
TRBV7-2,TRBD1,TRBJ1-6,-,CASSNNDRDNSPLHF,TGTGCCAGCAGCAACAACGACAGGGACAATTCACCCCTCCACTTT
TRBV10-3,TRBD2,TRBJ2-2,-,CATRGSGENTGELFF,TGTGCCACTAGGGGTAGCGGGGAGAACACCGGGGAGCTGTTTTTT
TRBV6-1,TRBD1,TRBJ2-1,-,CASSTGASRLGQFF,TGTGCCAGCAGTACAGGGGCGTCTAGGTTGGGGCAGTTCTTC
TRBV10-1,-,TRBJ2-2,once,CASSGGFSELFF,TGCGCCAGCAGTGGGGGCTTCAGCGAGCTGTTTTTT
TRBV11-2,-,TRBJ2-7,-,CASSQYQGSYEQYF,TGTGCCAGCAGCCAGTACCAGGGGTCCTACGAGCAGTACTTC